The present entry profiles one TCR beta chain with its context. No antigen is known for it. Qualities for individual bases were not recorded, and no much larger clone is one base off. These data originate in a study of shared clonotypes between healthy human individuals (dated by TCRdb to about 2020). About the investigation overall: A few men and two women, aged 18 to 49 years, made up the cohort. Per donor, three plates each were used for CD4 naive and CD4 memory, two for CD8 naive, and one for CD8 memory. Blood TCR repertoires of roughly five healthy adults were deeply sequenced to estimate repertoire size and the extent of clonotype sharing between individuals. To increase sequencing depth and limit assay-specific biases, different laboratories used diverse techniques to prepare libraries and sequence TCR repertoires. Leukapheresis yielded between about 0.85 and 10 billion PBMCs per donor. What the research found in general, with its limitations: Naive subsets generally had larger estimated clonotype richness than memory subsets did. Higher generation probabilities were observed for clonotypes shared by all four sorted-subset donors than for non-shared clonotypes. Because the study included only a small number of donors, the genetic and exposure-history diversity represented was limited. Sampling was limited to blood, and TCR repertoires in tissue likely differ from TCR repertoires in blood. Even with the large sequencing depth, rarefaction of the sorted-subset datasets indicated that sequencing was incomplete. Based on pairwise subsampling, the degree of clonotype sharing among donors was expected to be affected by sequencing depth. Across a few donors, around 5% of naive CD4, roughly 3.8% of naive CD8, 2% to 2.5% of memory CD4, and around 0.4% of memory CD8 clonotypes were shared.

The donors were healthy, HIV-negative adults who had no recently reported acute infections or vaccinations. Only Caucasian adults living in Nashville, Tennessee, USA were represented among the donors. CD4+ T cells were enriched by magnetic negative selection; naive cells were then positively selected on CD45RA, and the negative fraction formed the memory subset. Blood was obtained by leukapheresis, after which PBMCs were separated by Ficoll-Histopaque density gradient centrifugation and cryopreserved in liquid nitrogen vapor phase. Purity and quantity of every magnetically sorted T cell population were checked by analytical flow cytometry. Genomic DNA was isolated from every sorted fraction and measured by UV absorbance on a Nanodrop 2000c. Deletion took 0 bases off V and 4 bases off J, with a span of 12 bases between the germline ends. Including cysteine and phenylalanine, the CDR3 has 15 amino acids. CDR3 DNA is the only sequence kept; it has 45 bases, read in frame from the first base. For CDR1 and CDR2, the germline V gene lists ENHRY and SYGVKD.

Using the deep immunoSEQ assay, multiplex PCR amplified TCR CDR3 regions from genomic DNA. For each cell subset, the extracted genomic DNA was distributed evenly across all wells of several immunoSEQ 96-well plates, and each plate served as one replicate. Each replicate PCR for sorted subsets received about 180 ng genomic DNA, equal to roughly 30,000 T cell genomes. Purified libraries were quantified with a Qubit 3.0 fluorometer, sized on a Bioanalyzer 2100, and re-quantified with the KAPA Library Quantification kit. A separate single-read 150-cycle Illumina NextSeq 550 flow cell was used to sequence each immunoSEQ 96-well plate. From the authors' description of their analysis: The immunoSEQ output contained only junctional sequences without quality scores, so filtering could not match that applied to full-length reads. To assign V/J genes and CDR3, sequences were annotated against IMGT germline references using PyIR, a Python wrapper for IgBLAST v1.9. Any read was removed if the V/J assignment was weak (E-value above 1e-6), the CDR3 was missing, or the read contained stop codons, out-of-frame junctions, or ambiguous translated residues. V3J clonotypes were defined as sequences sharing an identical inferred V gene, J gene, and CDR3 amino acid sequence. Percentage overlap between repertoires was computed as shared unique clonotypes divided by the size of the smaller repertoire. Three approaches were used to assess repertoire richness: RTK rarefaction, the Chao1 estimator, and Recon v2.1 estimates of unobserved clonotypes. OLGA was used to compute generation probabilities for all TCRbeta clonotypes that the gDNA method yielded from four donors. The immuneACCESS repertoire file appears here via TCRdb, limited to in-frame rearrangements. These files lack a portion of the clones; in checked studies, under half of the deficit traces to unresolved V genes, and the cause of the others is not known. V and J calls and clone size come straight from that table; D and trimming were deduced from the DNA. Within this sample are 2.3 million or so clones, with roughly 93% of them counted one time only. The ten largest clones take up 0.3% to 0.4% of the sample.

The specimen sequenced was naive CD4+ T cells from PBMCs. Taken with the paper, the label for cell subset or site translates to: CD45RA+ positively selected. The chain was built from TRBV10-3 and TRBJ1-1; the D gene lacks a confident call. The source is a man aged 18 to 30 in good health. Some clones in this sample may be carry-over from other donors' samples. The CDR3 has the sequence CAISESVSGVTEAFF. The bases are TGTGCCATCAGTGAGTCTGTGAGTGGGGTCACTGAAGCTTTCTTT.